This is a list of T cell receptor beta chains from one sample in a study of blood T cell repertoires in COVID-19. Libraries were prepared by immunoSEQ multiplex PCR; TCRdb keeps only in-frame clonotypes and omits some of them. This table holds some 180,000 clones, around 83% found once. The sample taken for sequencing was peripheral blood. These receptors all stem from a woman in her sixties or seventies who had recovered from COVID-19. Both conserved end residues are part of each CDR3. The order of the fields is V gene, J gene, clone size, D gene, CDR3 protein, CDR3 DNA. D genes are given only for firm matches. Expanded clones get a size class; other rows say once, few or many, or leave the size out.

>TRBV9|TRBJ2-3|.|TRBD2
CASSAALAGGLVTQYF
TGTGCCAGCAGCGCAGCACTAGCGGGGGGGCTTGTTACGCAGTATTTT
>TRBV10-3|TRBJ1-2|.|TRBD1
CAISEPRTGDGYTF
TGTGCCATCAGTGAGCCCCGGACAGGGGATGGCTACACCTTC
>TRBV3-1/TRBV3-2|TRBJ1-6|.|.
CASSQDRGYNSPLHF
TGTGCCAGCAGCCAAGATCGGGGCTATAATTCACCCCTCCACTTT
>TRBV7-3|TRBJ2-3|.|TRBD2
CASSLRLAGWDTQYF
TGTGCCAGCAGCTTGAGGCTAGCGGGGTGGGATACGCAGTATTTT
>TRBV6-5|TRBJ1-2|.|.
CASSPRAAGSYGYTF
TGTGCCAGCAGTCCCCGGGCCGCGGGCTCCTATGGCTACACCTTC
>TRBV3-1/TRBV3-2|TRBJ1-5|few|.
CASSHGGEQPQHF
TGTGCCAGCAGCCATGGGGGCGAGCAGCCCCAGCATTTT
>TRBV27|TRBJ2-1|once|TRBD2
CASSPYTGTRGEQFF
TGTGCCAGCAGTCCCTACACCGGGACTAGGGGTGAGCAGTTCTTC
>TRBV7-2|TRBJ1-5|once|.
CASSAPGDQPQHF
TGTGCCAGCAGCGCGCCAGGGGATCAGCCCCAGCATTTT
>TRBV7-2|TRBJ1-6|.|.
CASSLVAGGGVNSPLHF
TGTGCCAGCAGCTTAGTGGCAGGAGGAGGGGTAAATTCACCCCTCCACTTT
>TRBV10-3|TRBJ2-4|.|.
CAISESGGRLGIQYF
TGTGCCATCAGTGAGTCGGGGGGGCGCTTAGGCATTCAGTACTTC
>TRBV4-2|TRBJ2-7|once|.
CASSQASVSLSAYEQYF
TGTGCCAGCAGCCAAGCTTCGGTGTCCCTCTCGGCCTACGAGCAGTACTTC
>TRBV14|TRBJ1-1|.|.
CASSPQPGEAFF
TGTGCCAGCAGCCCCCAACCTGGCGAAGCTTTCTTT
>TRBV5-4|TRBJ2-7|few|.
CASSPGGDRAIPEQYF
TGTGCCAGCAGCCCGGGAGGGGACAGGGCAATTCCCGAGCAGTACTTC
>TRBV4-3|TRBJ1-2|.|TRBD1
CASSQDGVDRAHAKYGYTF
TGCGCCAGCAGCCAAGACGGAGTCGACAGGGCTCACGCCAAATATGGCTACACCTTC
>TRBV19|TRBJ2-5|once|TRBD1
CASTPTGEETQYF
TGTGCCAGTACCCCGACAGGGGAAGAGACCCAGTACTTC
>TRBV28|TRBJ1-5|.|.
CASRLEGQGLYQPQHF
TGTGCCAGCAGGTTAGAGGGACAAGGGTTGTATCAGCCCCAGCATTTT
>TRBV15|TRBJ2-3|.|.
CATSRDSRPGDTQYF
TGTGCCACCAGCAGAGATTCTCGTCCGGGAGATACGCAGTATTTT
>TRBV2|TRBJ1-5|.|TRBD1
CASSKSRDSSNQPQHF
TGTGCCAGCAGTAAATCCCGGGACAGCAGCAATCAGCCCCAGCATTTT
>TRBV18|TRBJ2-2|.|.
CASSPSIRNTGELFF
TGTGCCAGCTCACCAAGCATACGGAACACCGGGGAGCTGTTTTTT
>TRBV12-5|TRBJ1-3|.|TRBD1
CASAPPTGAGNTIYF
TGTGCTAGTGCCCCCCCAACAGGGGCTGGAAACACCATATATTTT
>TRBV19|TRBJ1-6|.|TRBD1
CASSIDRDSDNSPLHF
TGTGCCAGTAGTATAGATCGGGACAGCGATAATTCACCCCTCCACTTT
>TRBV18|TRBJ1-5|.|.
CASSESTDQPQHF
TGTGCCAGCTCCGAATCGACTGATCAGCCCCAGCATTTT
>TRBV3-1/TRBV3-2|TRBJ1-1|.|.
CASSQMGGEAFF
TGTGCCAGCAGTCAAATGGGGGGGGAAGCTTTCTTT
>TRBV7-2|TRBJ2-2|.|TRBD2
CASSPTSATGELFF
TGTGCCAGCAGCCCCACTAGCGCCACCGGGGAGCTGTTTTTT
>TRBV19|TRBJ1-4|.|.
CASTLNRRGGLFF
TGTGCCAGTACCCTAAACCGGAGGGGAGGACTGTTTTTT
>TRBV29-1|TRBJ1-2|once|.
CSVAQGHIGGYTF
TGCAGCGTTGCCCAAGGACACATTGGTGGCTACACCTTC
>TRBV5-1|TRBJ1-6|once|TRBD1
CASSPTDRGIDSPLHF
TGCGCCAGCAGCCCTACCGACAGGGGAATTGATTCACCCCTCCACTTT
>TRBV9|TRBJ2-3|.|TRBD1
CASSVGGDRDSDTQYF
TGTGCCAGCAGCGTAGGCGGGGACAGGGACTCAGATACGCAGTATTTT
>TRBV30|TRBJ2-7|.|TRBD2
CAWSKRGADEQYF
TGTGCCTGGAGTAAGCGGGGGGCCGACGAGCAGTACTTC
>TRBV5-1|TRBJ2-5|once|TRBD1
CASSLAGTGWETQYF
TGCGCCAGCAGCCTGGCCGGGACAGGGTGGGAGACCCAGTACTTC
>TRBV10-2|TRBJ2-2|.|.
CASRGGWGNTGELFF
TGCGCCAGCAGGGGAGGATGGGGGAACACCGGGGAGCTGTTTTTT
>TRBV6-6|TRBJ1-1|.|.
CASTETSQLQVTEAFF
TGTGCCAGCACCGAGACCAGCCAACTTCAGGTCACTGAAGCTTTCTTT
>TRBV7-7|TRBJ2-6|.|.
CASSMGPGANVLTF
TGTGCCAGCAGCATGGGCCCCGGGGCCAACGTCCTGACTTTC
>TRBV29-1|TRBJ2-7|.|TRBD2
CSVDVAGAPYEQYF
TGCAGCGTTGATGTAGCGGGAGCCCCCTACGAGCAGTACTTC
>TRBV18|TRBJ2-7|.|TRBD2
CASRTLAGGVGEQYF
TGTGCCAGCCGGACACTAGCGGGGGGGGTCGGCGAGCAGTACTTC
>TRBV18|TRBJ2-7|.|.
CASSDGYDEQYF
TGTGCCAGCTCCGACGGGTACGACGAGCAGTACTTC
>TRBV5-1|TRBJ1-4|once|TRBD1
CASSSRSGTGGRSEKLFF
TGCGCCAGCAGCTCCAGATCCGGGACAGGGGGCAGGAGTGAAAAACTGTTTTTT
>TRBV27|TRBJ2-7|.|TRBD2
CASSRGLVFYEQYF
TGTGCCAGCAGTCGAGGACTAGTTTTCTACGAGCAGTACTTC
>TRBV5-5|TRBJ1-1|.|.
CASSLGGGTEAFF
TGTGCCAGCAGCTTGGGGGGCGGCACTGAAGCTTTCTTT
>TRBV18|TRBJ2-4|.|TRBD1
CASSVRGQHLNPLAKNIQYF
TGTGCCAGCTCGGTCAGGGGGCAACACCTGAATCCCCTAGCCAAAAACATTCAGTACTTC
>TRBV5-4|TRBJ2-5|.|TRBD2
CASSLPSGRGPGETQYF
TGTGCCAGCAGCTTACCTAGCGGGAGGGGTCCCGGGGAGACCCAGTACTTC
>TRBV10-3|TRBJ2-2|.|.
CAISESRGGGELFF
TGTGCCATCAGTGAGTCCCGGGGTGGCGGGGAGCTGTTTTTT
>TRBV6-6|TRBJ2-4|once|.
CASSHRAAKNIQYF
TGTGCCAGCAGCCACAGGGCAGCCAAAAACATTCAGTACTTC
>TRBV6-6|TRBJ1-5|.|.
CASSYAVVSNQPQHF
TGTGCCAGCAGTTACGCGGTGGTTTCCAATCAGCCCCAGCATTTT
>TRBV9|TRBJ2-6|.|.
CASSSRVFTGANVLTF
TGTGCCAGCAGCTCCCGAGTCTTCACTGGGGCCAACGTCCTGACTTTC
>TRBV30|TRBJ2-3|.|TRBD2
CAWSGGLAGPGDTQYF
TGTGCCTGGAGTGGGGGACTAGCGGGACCAGGGGATACGCAGTATTTT
>TRBV5-4|TRBJ2-3|.|TRBD1
CASSRGAGQVWGF
TGTGCCAGCAGCAGGGGCGCGGGACAGGTATGGGGTTTT
>TRBV3-1/TRBV3-2|TRBJ1-5|once|.
CASSQDMEWNQPQHF
TGTGCCAGCAGCCAAGATATGGAGTGGAATCAGCCCCAGCATTTT
>TRBV7-2|TRBJ1-5|few|.
CASSPQGGDQPQHF
TGTGCCAGCAGCCCTCAGGGAGGGGATCAGCCCCAGCATTTT
>TRBV29-1|TRBJ1-1|.|TRBD1
CSGQGGLGNTEAFF
TGCAGCGGACAGGGGGGGCTTGGGAACACTGAAGCTTTCTTT
>TRBV13|TRBJ1-1|once|.
CASSPRGREAFF
TGTGCCAGCAGCCCCCGTGGGAGGGAGGCTTTCTTT
>TRBV2|TRBJ1-1|.|.
CASNQQGSSTEAFF
TGTGCCAGCAACCAACAGGGTAGCAGCACTGAAGCTTTCTTT
>TRBV5-4|TRBJ2-5|.|TRBD2
CASSSRLAGGETQYF
TGTGCCAGCAGCTCCCGACTAGCGGGAGGGGAGACCCAGTACTTC
>TRBV28|TRBJ1-2|.|TRBD1
CASTPGQALSRYTF
TGTGCCAGCACACCGGGACAGGCCCTAAGTCGCTACACCTTC
>TRBV6-5|TRBJ2-5|.|TRBD2
CATSRDSRGVETQYF
TGTGCCACATCTCGGGACTCGCGGGGGGTTGAGACCCAGTACTTC
>TRBV3-1/TRBV3-2|TRBJ2-2|once|.
CATWHANTGELFF
TGTGCCACCTGGCATGCGAACACCGGGGAGCTGTTTTTT
>TRBV7-9|TRBJ2-1|.|TRBD2
CASSFPRTSGSSYNEQFF
TGTGCCAGCAGCTTCCCTAGGACTAGCGGAAGCTCCTACAATGAGCAGTTCTTC